This TCR beta chain came from a study of cytomegalovirus exposure and HLA in healthy donors. This clone was recorded a few times. CDR3 length: 15 amino acids. The germline CDR1 and CDR2 sequences are SGHRS and YFSETQ. V dropped 0 bases and J dropped 4; count of bases not matched to a gene: 5. The data were produced by immunoSEQ multiplex PCR, yet TCRdb's version contains in-frame clones alone and is incomplete. The repertoire holds tens of thousands of clones, roughly 88% seen once, with around 2.1% in the top ten. The clonotype comes from a man younger than 45 in good health and CMV-seronegative. Sequenced input: PBMCs. V usage is TRBV5-1 and J usage is TRBJ1-2; 8 positions agree with TRBD1. CDR3 sequence (DNA): TGCGCCAGCAGCTTGGCCCGAGGACAGGGCTATGGCTACACCTTC. Amino acid sequence: CASSLARGQGYGYTF.